The T cell receptor (beta chain) under discussion was sequenced for a study of shared clonotypes between healthy human individuals. Assay used: immunoSEQ multiplex PCR; TCRdb lists only in-frame clones, some missing. The data contain more than 850,000 clones, 75% to 80% of them singletons. The healthy adult donors were HIV-negative and reported no recent acute infections or vaccinations. Those who donated, Caucasian adults without exception, all lived in Nashville, Tennessee. Germline CDR1 is SGHTA and CDR2 is FQGNSA. The CDR3 covers 13 residues. Trimming took 5 bases from V and 5 from J, leaving 12 bases between them.

The TCR sequence derives from a man aged 18 to 30 in good health. Some clones in this sample may be carry-over from other donors' samples. The specimen sequenced was memory CD4+ T cells from PBMCs. The subset here: CD45RA-negative fraction. J is TRBJ2-5 and V is TRBV7-2; D not certain. In DNA, the CDR3 is TGTGCCAGCAGCCTCCAATTCGCTGAGACCCAGTACTTC. Its protein is CASSLQFAETQYF.